The rows below give T cell receptor beta chains drawn from one sample of a study of blood T cell repertoires in COVID-19. Profiled with immunoSEQ multiplex PCR; TCRdb holds only in-frame clones, not every one. Of around 250,000 clones detected, over 80% appear once; the ten largest clones hold around 1.3%. The source material was PBMCs or T cells enriched from blood (not recorded which). Receptors were obtained from a human donor in a cohort exposed to, infected with or recovered from COVID-19 (not recorded which). The donor label of this sample is uncertain. Both conserved end residues are part of each CDR3. D genes are given only for firm matches. The listing skips clone size in some rows; elsewhere it reads once, few, many or a size class.

D	V	size	J	CDR3	DNA
NA	TRBV7-4	once	TRBJ1-4	CASSPTRHNEKLFF	TGTGCCAGCAGCCCCACCCGACATAATGAAAAACTGTTTTTT
NA	TRBV7-3	NA	TRBJ1-6	CASSLMGGVESPLHF	TGTGCCAGCAGCTTAATGGGGGGAGTTGAGTCACCCCTCCACTTT
NA	TRBV6-2/TRBV6-3	NA	TRBJ2-1	CASSYGGLSSYNEQFF	TGTGCCAGCAGTTACGGGGGCTTGAGCTCCTACAATGAGCAGTTCTTC
NA	TRBV19	NA	TRBJ2-5	CASRASGQETQYF	TGTGCCAGTAGGGCCAGCGGACAAGAGACCCAGTACTTC
NA	TRBV30	NA	TRBJ2-2	CAWSVGGFGELFF	TGTGCCTGGAGTGTAGGCGGATTCGGGGAGCTGTTTTTT
NA	TRBV12-3/TRBV12-4	NA	TRBJ2-3	CASTGLPTDTQYF	TGTGCCAGCACGGGACTCCCCACAGATACGCAGTATTTT
TRBD2	TRBV6-1	few	TRBJ2-2	CASSDNGLAPGELFF	TGTGCCAGCAGTGACAACGGACTAGCCCCCGGGGAGCTGTTTTTT
NA	TRBV27	NA	TRBJ2-7	CAGHPSYEQYF	TGCGCCGGACACCCATCCTACGAGCAGTACTTC
NA	TRBV7-2	once	TRBJ1-5	CASSPRQLNQPQHF	TGTGCCAGCAGCCCCAGACAGCTCAATCAGCCCCAGCATTTT
NA	TRBV6-5	once	TRBJ1-3	CASSYLPFQAGNTIYF	TGTGCCAGCAGTTACCTCCCGTTTCAGGCTGGAAACACCATATATTTT
TRBD1	TRBV30	NA	TRBJ2-7	CAGQGATEQYF	TGTGCCGGACAGGGGGCTACGGAGCAGTACTTC
TRBD1	TRBV6-5	NA	TRBJ1-2	CASSYPGQMYGYTF	TGTGCCAGCAGCTATCCGGGACAGATGTATGGCTACACCTTC
NA	TRBV19	NA	TRBJ1-5	CASREPRAGSNQPQHF	TGTGCCAGTAGAGAACCCCGAGCGGGGAGCAATCAGCCCCAGCATTTT
TRBD2	TRBV11-1	NA	TRBJ2-1	CASAAGGPSSYNEQFF	TGTGCCAGCGCGGCGGGGGGCCCCAGCTCCTACAATGAGCAGTTCTTC
NA	TRBV6-5	once	TRBJ1-3	CATLKKSGGGNTIYF	TGTGCCACCCTAAAAAAGTCCGGAGGTGGAAACACCATATATTTT
NA	TRBV18	NA	TRBJ1-2	CASSPEGNYGYTF	TGTGCCAGCTCACCTGAGGGAAACTATGGCTACACCTTC
NA	TRBV12-1	once	TRBJ2-5	CASVQGGRGETQYF	TGTGCCAGCGTACAGGGGGGGCGAGGAGAGACCCAGTACTTC
NA	TRBV7-6	NA	TRBJ1-4	CASSQPWGPGEEKLFF	TGTGCCAGCAGCCAACCTTGGGGACCGGGGGAGGAAAAACTGTTTTTT
TRBD1	TRBV5-1	NA	TRBJ2-7	CATRRQGGEQYF	TGCGCCACCCGAAGACAGGGGGGCGAGCAGTACTTC
NA	TRBV7-3	NA	TRBJ2-7	CASSLWAGEEQYF	TGTGCCAGCAGCTTATGGGCGGGCGAGGAGCAGTACTTC
NA	TRBV9	NA	TRBJ2-2	CASSVVGQGNTGELFF	TGTGCCAGCAGCGTAGTTGGTCAGGGAAACACCGGGGAGCTGTTTTTT
TRBD1	TRBV5-8	NA	TRBJ2-3	CASSRQGAEDTQYF	TGTGCCAGCAGCCGACAGGGGGCCGAAGATACGCAGTATTTT
NA	TRBV12-5	NA	TRBJ2-2	CASGLAEGANTGELFF	TGTGCTAGTGGTTTGGCAGAGGGCGCGAACACCGGGGAGCTGTTTTTT
TRBD1	TRBV27	NA	TRBJ1-6	CASRSRTGTYSPLHF	TGTGCCAGCAGGTCCCGGACAGGGACGTATTCACCCCTCCACTTT
NA	TRBV7-9	NA	TRBJ1-1	CASSLGREAFF	TGTGCCAGCAGCTTAGGCAGAGAAGCTTTCTTT
TRBD1	TRBV2	NA	TRBJ1-2	CASSLQGWDGYTF	TGTGCCAGCAGTCTACAGGGGTGGGATGGCTACACCTTC
TRBD2	TRBV29-1	NA	TRBJ2-5	CSVEGLASLETQYF	TGCAGCGTTGAAGGACTAGCGTCCTTGGAGACCCAGTACTTC
NA	TRBV6-1	NA	TRBJ2-5	CASSELGGRETQYF	TGTGCCAGCAGTGAGCTGGGGGGGCGAGAGACCCAGTACTTC
NA	TRBV7-3	NA	TRBJ2-6	CASSLYGNSGANVLTF	TGTGCCAGCAGCTTATACGGGAACTCTGGGGCCAACGTCCTGACTTTC
NA	TRBV27	NA	TRBJ2-1	CASSYQGISNEQFF	TGTGCCAGCAGTTACCAGGGAATATCTAATGAGCAGTTCTTC
NA	TRBV12-5	NA	TRBJ2-2	CASGSPEATANTGELFF	TGTGCTAGTGGTTCCCCTGAAGCGACTGCGAACACCGGGGAGCTGTTTTTT
TRBD1	TRBV5-6	NA	TRBJ1-2	CASRLEGQGYGYTF	TGTGCCAGCAGACTTGAGGGACAGGGTTATGGCTACACCTTC
TRBD1	TRBV7-3	NA	TRBJ1-1	CASSQTGGPDEAFF	TGTGCCAGCAGCCAGACAGGGGGCCCAGATGAAGCTTTCTTT
NA	TRBV10-1	NA	TRBJ1-1	CASSESESEAFF	TGCGCCAGCAGTGAGTCGGAGAGTGAAGCTTTCTTT
NA	TRBV7-8	NA	TRBJ2-7	CASSSSGSPGGKQYF	TGTGCCAGCAGTTCCAGCGGCTCCCCGGGCGGTAAGCAGTACTTC
NA	TRBV10-3	NA	TRBJ1-2	CAISESPRNYGYTF	TGTGCCATCAGTGAGTCCCCCAGAAACTATGGCTACACCTTC
NA	TRBV7-9	NA	TRBJ2-1	CASSLSNEQFF	TGTGCCAGCAGCTTATCGAATGAGCAGTTCTTC
NA	TRBV7-9	once	TRBJ2-3	CASSRASIQVTSTDTQYF	TGTGCCAGCAGCCGAGCCAGCATACAGGTGACTAGCACAGATACGCAGTATTTT
TRBD1	TRBV10-3	NA	TRBJ1-6	CAISPRQGGDSPLHF	TGTGCCATCAGTCCGAGACAGGGCGGTGATTCACCCCTCCACTTT
NA	TRBV12-3/TRBV12-4	NA	TRBJ1-1	CATTSPGATEAFF	TGTGCCACTACCTCCCCAGGGGCCACTGAAGCTTTCTTT
NA	TRBV9	NA	TRBJ2-5	CASSVEGGGGETQYF	TGTGCCAGCAGCGTAGAGGGCGGAGGAGGAGAGACCCAGTACTTC
NA	TRBV7-3	NA	TRBJ2-1	CASSLVLGGNEQFF	TGTGCCAGCAGCTTAGTACTAGGAGGGAATGAGCAGTTCTTC
NA	TRBV12-3/TRBV12-4	NA	TRBJ1-1	CATSSGVRTEAFF	TGTGCCACCTCCTCCGGGGTTCGCACTGAAGCTTTCTTT
TRBD1	TRBV24-1	NA	TRBJ1-5	CATSDFPDRLYSNQPQHF	TGTGCCACCAGTGATTTCCCGGACAGGCTGTATAGCAATCAGCCCCAGCATTTT
TRBD2	TRBV7-9	NA	TRBJ2-5	CASSPTGRGSTSGQETQYF	TGTGCCAGCAGCCCCACGGGCAGGGGTTCGACTAGCGGCCAAGAGACCCAGTACTTC
NA	TRBV30	NA	TRBJ2-3	CACGGPSTDTQYF	TGTGCCTGCGGGGGGCCGAGCACAGATACGCAGTATTTT
NA	TRBV6-4	few	TRBJ1-2	CASSDSSGQNYGYTF	TGTGCCAGCAGTGACTCTTCAGGACAGAACTATGGCTACACCTTC
NA	TRBV12-3/TRBV12-4	NA	TRBJ2-1	CASSQNNEQFF	TGTGCCAGCAGCCAGAACAATGAGCAGTTCTTC
TRBD2	TRBV7-2	NA	TRBJ2-2	CASSFAGGANPGELFF	TGCGCCAGCAGCTTCGCGGGGGGGGCCAACCCCGGGGAGCTGTTTTTT
NA	TRBV14	NA	TRBJ2-7	CASSPLQGSSSYEQYF	TGTGCCAGCAGCCCCCTACAGGGATCTAGCTCCTACGAGCAGTACTTC
TRBD2	TRBV5-1	NA	TRBJ2-7	CASRRASGGRSSYEQYF	TGCGCCAGCCGCCGGGCTAGCGGGGGCCGTAGCTCCTACGAGCAGTACTTC
TRBD1	TRBV4-1	NA	TRBJ1-6	CASSLGQGNSPLHF	TGCGCCAGCAGCCTAGGACAGGGTAATTCACCCCTCCACTTT
TRBD1	TRBV30	NA	TRBJ1-3	CAWSGGTGSGNTIYF	TGTGCCTGGAGTGGGGGGACAGGGTCTGGAAACACCATATATTTT
TRBD1	TRBV9	NA	TRBJ2-7	CASSSPGQGDEQYF	TGTGCCAGCAGCTCCCCGGGACAGGGGGACGAGCAGTACTTC
NA	TRBV7-2	once	TRBJ1-1	CASSGVLNPLGGEAFF	TGTGCCAGCAGCGGGGTCCTGAATCCTCTCGGAGGTGAAGCTTTCTTT
TRBD1	TRBV19	NA	TRBJ1-2	CASRMDRASHGYTF	TGTGCCAGTAGAATGGACAGGGCAAGCCATGGCTACACCTTC